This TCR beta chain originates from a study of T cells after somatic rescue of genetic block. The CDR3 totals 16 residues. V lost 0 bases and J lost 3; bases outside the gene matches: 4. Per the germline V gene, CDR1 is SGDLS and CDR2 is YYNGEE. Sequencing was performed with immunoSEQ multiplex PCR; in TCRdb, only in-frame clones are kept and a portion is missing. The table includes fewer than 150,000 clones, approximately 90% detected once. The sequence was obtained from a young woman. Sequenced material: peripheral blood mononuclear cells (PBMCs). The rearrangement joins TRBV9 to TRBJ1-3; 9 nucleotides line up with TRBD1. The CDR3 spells CASSVGQGGSGNTIYF. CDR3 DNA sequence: TGTGCCAGCAGCGTAGGACAGGGGGGTAGTGGAAACACCATATATTTT.